This T cell receptor (beta chain) was sequenced during a study of blood T cell repertoires in COVID-19. The CDR3 has 16 residues. CDR1 MNHEY and CDR2 SVGEGT come from the germline V gene. Between the trimmed V and J ends, which lost 2 bases and 0 bases, there was a span of 10 bases. A Seattle source enrolled patients during active infection and followed them longitudinally. This clone was recorded only once. Original methodology: Researchers report that nucleated cell counts were estimated from reference gene primer amplification. Method: immunoSEQ multiplex PCR; TCRdb's copy keeps in-frame clones and lacks some. The V and J calls and clone size were taken over from that table, and D and trimming were inferred from the DNA. The sample carries fewer than 50,000 clones, 87% recorded once.

The chain carries TRBV6-2 or TRBV6-3 and TRBJ2-2, with a weak D call TRBD1 (5 bases). Sequenced input: peripheral blood. The clonotype was recovered from a man between 60 and 70 years old with COVID-19, enrolled during active disease. The CDR3 nucleotides read TGTGCCAGCAGTTACCCAGGGCTCGCGAACACCGGGGAGCTGTTTTTT. Translated: CASSYPGLANTGELFF.